The 19 T cell receptor beta chains reported below all come from one sample, sequenced in a study of cytomegalovirus exposure and HLA in healthy donors. Primers included in the PCR were 60 Vbeta and 13 Jbeta primers. Libraries were prepared by immunoSEQ multiplex PCR; TCRdb keeps only in-frame clonotypes and omits some of them. Of 150,000 or so clones listed, around four fifths are singletons. Sequenced: PBMCs. These receptors came from a middle-aged woman in good health and CMV-seronegative.

The rearrangement links TRBV7-9 to TRBJ2-3, with no clear D. The CDR3 runs to 16 residues. Trimming removed 0 bases from V and 2 bases from J, with 12 bases in between. Germline CDR1 reads SEHNR; CDR2 reads FQNEAQ (reference sequence). CDR3 in DNA: TGTGCCAGCAGCTTAGCGCGGCTAGACCCCACAGATACGCAGTATTTT. The encoded protein is CASSLARLDPTDTQYF.

This rearrangement joins TRBV27 to TRBJ2-5; D possibly corresponds to TRBD1 (7 bases). The V and J ends lost 2 bases and 5 bases respectively, with 15 bases between them. Germline V gene sequence: CDR1 MNHEY, CDR2 SMNVEV (reference sequence). The CDR3 is 15 amino acids. As DNA, the CDR3 is TGTGCCAGCAGTTTAGATACAGGGGAGGCGGAGACCCAGTACTTC. Its translation: CASSLDTGEAETQYF.

The chain has TRBV11-2 and TRBJ2-1; no clear D. V shed 5 bases and J shed 2 bases, with 13 bases lying between them. Looked up from germline, CDR1 is SGHAT and CDR2 is FQNNGV. The CDR3 has 15 residues. CDR3 residues: CASSMESGPYNEQFF. The CDR3, as DNA: TGTGCCAGCAGCATGGAGTCTGGCCCCTACAATGAGCAGTTCTTC.

This chain links TRBV13 with TRBJ2-7; 12 positions agree with TRBD2. V lost 5 bases to trimming and J lost 1 base; unmatched junction nucleotides: 6. Per germline, CDR1 PRHDT and CDR2 FYEKMQ (reference sequence). This CDR3 is built from 16 residues. For the CDR3, the DNA is TGTGCCAGCAGCCACCGACTAGCGGGGGATTCCTACGAGCAGTACTTC. It encodes CASSHRLAGDSYEQYF.

V and J are TRBV14 and TRBJ1-1; TRBD1 agrees at 9 bases. The germline CDR1 and CDR2 sequences are SGHDN and FVKESK. Unmatched junction bases numbered 8, after V lost 0 bases and J lost 3 bases. This CDR3 has 17 amino acids. DNA for the CDR3: TGTGCCAGCAGCCAAGAACAGGGGGCGCGGGTCGACACTGAAGCTTTCTTT. As protein: CASSQEQGARVDTEAFF.

The chain recombines TRBV11-3 with TRBJ1-2; D is unresolved. Germline V gives CDR1 SGHNT, CDR2 YENEEA. Trimming took off 0 bases at V and 8 bases at J, with 16 bases between the two ends. The CDR3 is made up of 15 amino acids. CDR3 region: CASSLDTGSWSGYTF. The CDR3 DNA sequence: TGTGCCAGCAGCTTAGATACGGGGAGTTGGAGCGGCTACACCTTC.

V usage is TRBV7-9 and J usage is TRBJ1-2; D is possibly TRBD1 (5 bases). Trimming stripped 4 bases from V and 7 bases from J, with 13 bases between. Germline loops: CDR1 SEHNR, CDR2 FQNEAQ (reference sequence). The CDR3 is 13 amino acids. The CDR3 region is CASSSPEGRGYTF. DNA for the CDR3: TGTGCCAGCAGCTCTCCGGAGGGGCGTGGCTACACCTTC.

This rearrangement joins TRBV7-3 to TRBJ2-1, with 9 positions matching TRBD1. The trim removed 5 bases at V and 7 bases at J, leaving 9 bases unmatched. CDR1 SGHTA and CDR2 FQGTGA come from the germline V gene. CDR3 length equals 15 residues. The CDR3 reads CASSLTGGILNEQFF. In nucleotides, the CDR3 is TGTGCCAGCAGCCTGACAGGGGGAATTCTTAATGAGCAGTTCTTC.

The chain recombines TRBV28 with TRBJ2-5, with 8 nucleotides matching TRBD1. The germline CDR1 and CDR2 sequences are MDHEN and SYDVKM. J lost 5 bases, V lost 3 bases, and 11 bases had no gene match. This CDR3 spans 16 amino acids. The CDR3 region has the DNA TGTGCCAGCAGTTTGGCCGGACAGGGAGGATTGGAGACCCAGTACTTC. Its translation: CASSLAGQGGLETQYF.

V usage is TRBV28 and J usage is TRBJ1-5; TRBD1 is a possible D gene (6 bases). V was shortened by 7 bases and J by 6 bases, with 16 bases between the two germline ends. CDR3 length equals 14 residues. CDR1 is MDHEN, CDR2 SYDVKM, per germline. Here the CDR3 reads CASTPGGSGQPQHF. The CDR3, as DNA: TGTGCCAGCACACCGGGGGGCTCAGGTCAGCCCCAGCATTTT.

V usage is TRBV9 and J usage is TRBJ1-5, with unresolved D. Germline assignment: CDR1 SGDLS and CDR2 YYNGEE. The V end lost 0 bases, the J end lost 9 bases, and 7 bases lay between the germline ends. The CDR3 spans 12 residues. In nucleotides, the CDR3 is TGTGCCAGCAGCGTAGGTGCGGGGCCCCAGCATTTT. It codes for CASSVGAGPQHF.

The rearrangement joins TRBV7-9 to TRBJ1-4; 7 bases agree with TRBD1. The CDR3 covers 14 residues. The V gene end was trimmed by 4 bases and the J gene end by 8 bases; junction bases not matched to a gene: 7. Germline V gene sequence: CDR1 SEHNR, CDR2 FQNEAQ (reference sequence). Here the CDR3 reads CASSYGDRDEKLFF. The CDR3 region has the DNA TGTGCCAGCAGCTACGGGGACAGAGACGAAAAACTGTTTTTT.

This clone was found a few times. The chain joins TRBV7-2 to TRBJ2-1, with 7 bases identical to TRBD1. The CDR3 extends over 13 amino acids. Germline CDR1 is SGHTA and CDR2 is FQGNSA. The ends lost 5 bases at V and 4 bases at J; junction bases unmatched: 2. The DNA of the CDR3 is TGTGCCAGCAGCCGGACAGGTTACAATGAGCAGTTCTTC. Its translation is CASSRTGYNEQFF.

This clone has just one count. The rearrangement uses TRBV5-4 and TRBJ1-2; tentatively, D is TRBD1 (5 bases). Germline loops: CDR1 SGHNT, CDR2 YYREEE (reference sequence). The CDR3 has 15 amino acids. Deletions cut 5 bases from V and 5 bases from J, with 19 bases between. In DNA, the CDR3 is TGTGCCAGCAGTTCCGTCAGGGAAGGGGATTATGGCTACACCTTC. Encoded protein: CASSSVREGDYGYTF.

The V gene is TRBV13, the J gene TRBJ1-1, with unresolved D. The CDR3 has 13 residues. The V end lost 5 bases, the J end lost 4 bases, and 11 bases lay between the germline ends. Per germline, CDR1 PRHDT and CDR2 FYEKMQ (reference sequence). The CDR3 bases are TGTGCCAGCAGCCCAAGCTATGGCACTGAAGCTTTCTTT. Translation gives CASSPSYGTEAFF.

The chain employs TRBV29-1 and TRBJ2-1; D might be TRBD1 (6 bases). From germline, CDR1 is SQVTM and CDR2 ANQGSEA. This CDR3 is built from 13 residues. V was shortened by 6 bases and J by 4 bases, with 13 bases between the two germline ends. The CDR3 DNA reads TGCAGCGTGCACAGGGCCGATTACAATGAGCAGTTCTTC. Amino acids: CSVHRADYNEQFF.

This chain links TRBV5-4 with TRBJ2-1, with 8 bases matching TRBD1. Germline CDR1 and CDR2: SGHNT and YYREEE (reference sequence). V was clipped by 2 bases and J by 5 bases; unmatched bases: 3. The CDR3 has 14 residues. The CDR3 nucleotides are TGTGCCAGCAGCTTTGGACAGGGCAACAATGAGCAGTTCTTC. Encoded protein: CASSFGQGNNEQFF.

The V call is TRBV4-3, the J call TRBJ2-1; 12 nucleotides match TRBD2. The V segment lost 0 bases and the J segment 9 bases; nucleotides outside the gene matches: 3. Germline V gene data show CDR1 as LGHNA and CDR2 as YSLEER. This CDR3 has 15 amino acids. The CDR3 protein is CASSQETSGSTEQFF. The CDR3 nucleotides are TGCGCCAGCAGCCAAGAGACTAGCGGGAGTACTGAGCAGTTCTTC.

This clone was detected once. This rearrangement joins TRBV14 to TRBJ2-1; TRBD2 might be the D (6 bases). V lost 2 bases and J lost 9, with 11 bases in between. The CDR3 loop spans 13 amino acids. The germline V gene encodes CDR1 SGHDN and CDR2 FVKESK. The CDR3 nucleotides are TGTGCCAGCAGCCAACCGGGACTTACTGAGCAGTTCTTC. Its protein product is CASSQPGLTEQFF.